Each of the 24 T cell receptor beta chains below was sequenced from the same sample in a study of cytomegalovirus exposure and HLA in healthy donors. The PCR used 60 Vbeta and 13 Jbeta primers. Repertoires were generated with immunoSEQ multiplex PCR, while TCRdb's copy carries only in-frame clones and drops some. The data contain under 130,000 clones, 65% to 80% of them singletons. Material: PBMCs. The receptor source for this set is a female donor in good health and CMV-seropositive.

This chain links TRBV15 with TRBJ2-7; D is unclear. The germline gives CDR1 LNHNV, CDR2 YYDKDF (reference sequence). This CDR3 has 16 amino acids. Trimming removed 6 bases from V and 1 base from J, with 19 bases in between. CDR3 protein: CATSKTPGTLSYEQYF. DNA for the CDR3: TGTGCCACCAGTAAAACTCCAGGAACCCTATCCTACGAGCAGTACTTC.

The chain recombines TRBV7-3 with TRBJ2-3; possible D gene TRBD2, 6 bases. This CDR3 region has 17 residues. The V end was cut by 4 bases, the J end by 1 base, with 18 bases between. Germline V gene lookup returns CDR1 SGHTA and CDR2 FQGTGA. The CDR3 DNA follows: TGTGCCAGCAGCTCCGGTCTCCCTAGCGCCCGCACAGATACGCAGTATTTT. It translates to CASSSGLPSARTDTQYF.

The chain has TRBV10-1 and TRBJ2-2; the match to TRBD1 covers 10 bases. Germline CDR1 and CDR2: WNHNN and SYGVQD (reference sequence). The CDR3 runs to 17 residues. Trimming at V came to 6 bases and at J to 4 bases, leaving 11 bases not matched to a gene. The CDR3 DNA follows: TGCGCCAGCAGAGACCGACAGGGGGCCAACGGCACCGGGGAGCTGTTTTTT. Its protein product is CASRDRQGANGTGELFF.

This clone was recorded a few times. V and J are TRBV5-1 and TRBJ1-2; TRBD1 matches 8 bases. The CDR3 contains 13 residues. V dropped 3 bases and J dropped 7; count of bases not matched to a gene: 5. Germline V gene data show CDR1 as SGHRS and CDR2 as YFSETQ. CDR3 loop: CASSYSGGFGYTF. In DNA, the CDR3 is TGCGCCAGCAGCTACTCAGGGGGCTTTGGCTACACCTTC.

This chain joins TRBV9 and TRBJ1-1; TRBD1 matches 8 bases. Germline CDR1 SGDLS, CDR2 YYNGEE. V lost 3 bases and J lost 4; bases outside the gene matches: 11. This CDR3 contains 16 residues. The CDR3 spells CASSAVAGGLGTEAFF. In nucleotides, the CDR3 is TGTGCCAGCAGCGCCGTAGCAGGGGGCCTGGGCACTGAAGCTTTCTTT. Variable domain in full (rest from reference TRBV9 and TRBJ1-1): DSGVTQTPKHLITATGQRVTLRCSPRSGDLSVYWYQQSLDQGLQFLIQYYNGEERAKGNILERFSAQQFPDLHSELNLSSLELGDSALYFCASSAVAGGLGTEAFFGQGTRLTVV.

The chain links TRBV6-5 to TRBJ2-1; the match to TRBD1 covers 7 bases. The V segment lost 4 bases and the J segment 4 bases; nucleotides outside the gene matches: 10. This CDR3 region has 16 residues. CDR1 MNHEY and CDR2 SVGAGI come from the germline V gene. This chain's CDR3 is CASSSDRDREYNEQFF. CDR3 DNA sequence: TGTGCCAGCAGTTCGGACCGAGACAGGGAATACAATGAGCAGTTCTTC.

The rearrangement joins TRBV18 to TRBJ1-3; a possible D gene is TRBD1 (6 bases). This CDR3 contains 17 residues. V was shortened by 3 bases and J by 0 bases, with 15 bases between the two germline ends. Germline V gene sequence: CDR1 KGHSH, CDR2 LQKENI. The CDR3 reads CASSPSTGARSGNTIYF. DNA for the CDR3: TGTGCCAGCTCACCTTCGACAGGCGCCCGCTCTGGAAACACCATATATTTT.

The chain joins TRBV14 to TRBJ1-6; D is ambiguous. CDR1 is SGHDN and CDR2 is FVKESK in the germline V gene. The CDR3 is made up of 14 amino acids. Trimming left V 5 bases short and J 2 bases short, with 7 bases between. CDR3 sequence reads: CASSANPYNSPLHF. The CDR3 region has the DNA TGTGCCAGCAGCGCGAACCCCTATAATTCACCCCTCCACTTT.

This clone was counted between two and nine times. This chain links TRBV7-2 with TRBJ2-4; unclear D gene. Germline loops: CDR1 SGHTA, CDR2 FQGNSA. CDR3 length: 13 residues. Trimming took off 5 bases at V and 6 bases at J, with 11 bases between the two ends. The CDR3 sequence is CASSPWSSNIQYF. The CDR3 bases are TGTGCCAGCAGCCCCTGGAGTTCAAACATTCAGTACTTC.

The chain employs TRBV5-4 and TRBJ1-2, with D uncertain. The CDR3 length is 12 residues. Germline lookup yields CDR1 SGHNT and CDR2 YYREEE (reference sequence). V lost 3 bases and J 4 bases, leaving 7 bases between the germline ends. CDR3 DNA: TGTGCCAGCAGCTCCGACACCTATGGCTACACCTTC. This translates into CASSSDTYGYTF.

The chain recombines TRBV10-3 with TRBJ1-5; a weak D match, TRBD1 (6 bases). V lost 3 bases to trimming and J lost 4 bases, with 13 bases between them. The CDR3 extends over 15 amino acids. Germline CDR1 is ENHRY and CDR2 is SYGVKD. The CDR3 reads CAISDSGQGNQPQHF. The CDR3 nucleotides read TGTGCCATCAGTGACTCGGGGCAGGGGAATCAGCCCCAGCATTTT.

This clone was picked up one time. The V and J genes are TRBV21-1 and TRBJ2-1; the table gives TRBD2 as D, unverified against the DNA. TRBV21-1 is deemed a pseudogene. The CDR3 loop spans 15 amino acids. CDR3 coding DNA: TGTGCCAGCAGCAAAGCGAAAGAGAAGTACAATGAGCAGTTCTTC. Amino acids: CASSKAKEKYNEQFF.

The chain is built from TRBV2 and TRBJ1-5; D gene uncertain. The V gene lost 5 bases and the J gene lost 7 bases, with 18 bases spanning the gap. There are 15 residues in the CDR3. Germline CDR1 is SNHLY and CDR2 is FYNNEI. This chain's CDR3 is CASSPGLSVQQPQHF. The CDR3 bases are TGTGCCAGCAGTCCCGGACTGTCCGTTCAACAGCCCCAGCATTTT.

This clone was counted a single time. V usage is TRBV2 and J usage is TRBJ2-3, with a tentative D call TRBD1 (6 bases). The CDR3 is 15 amino acids. The germline V and J ends were trimmed by 7 bases and 2 bases, with 16 bases remaining between them. Germline CDR1 reads SNHLY; CDR2 reads FYNNEI. The CDR3: CASTQQGSNTDTQYF. The CDR3 DNA follows: TGTGCCAGCACCCAACAGGGTTCCAACACAGATACGCAGTATTTT.

A word on this clone: Other DNA sequences within the sample encode an identical CDR3. This chain connects TRBV2 to TRBJ1-2; 9 positions agree with TRBD1. The germline V gene encodes CDR1 SNHLY and CDR2 FYNNEI. The junction had 13 bases not matched to a gene; V was cut back by 6 bases and J by 8 bases. The CDR3 runs 15 residues. The CDR3 DNA is TGTGCCAGCAGGTCTGACCCTCCGGGACAGGGAGGCTACACCTTC. This codes for CASRSDPPGQGGYTF.

The rearrangement joins TRBV7-8 to TRBJ1-5, with a possible D match to TRBD1 (6 bases). Trimming pared 5 bases from V and 3 bases from J, leaving 17 bases between. The germline CDR1 and CDR2 sequences are SGHVS and FQNEAQ. CDR3 length: 16 amino acids. In nucleotides, the CDR3 is TGTGCCAGCAGCCGGGACCTAAGGGGGTCCAATCAGCCCCAGCATTTT. The encoded protein is CASSRDLRGSNQPQHF.

The J gene is TRBJ2-1, the V gene TRBV9; 7 bases align to TRBD1. The CDR3 is 14 amino acids. V shed 4 bases, J shed 9 bases, and the junction held 10 bases outside the gene matches. Germline loops: CDR1 SGDLS, CDR2 YYNGEE. CDR3 amino acids: CASSPRQGPREQFF. DNA of the CDR3: TGTGCCAGCAGCCCCCGACAGGGTCCGCGTGAGCAGTTCTTC.

This rearrangement joins TRBV5-4 to TRBJ1-3; perhaps TRBD1 as D (5 bases). The ends were cut back, 4 bases at V and 3 bases at J, with 20 bases in the middle. CDR1 is SGHNT and CDR2 is YYREEE in the germline V gene (reference sequence). There are 17 residues in the CDR3. DNA of the CDR3: TGTGCCAGCAGCACGAACGGTGGAAGGGGCCTTGGAAACACCATATATTTT. Its translation: CASSTNGGRGLGNTIYF.

The chain carries TRBV5-1 and TRBJ1-5; the match to TRBD1 covers 8 bases. Looked up from germline, CDR1 is SGHRS and CDR2 is YFSETQ. The CDR3 totals 15 residues. V gave up 4 bases and J gave up 4 bases; unmatched junction bases: 7. CDR3 DNA sequence: TGCGCCAGCAGCCCCGGACAGGGAATAAATCAGCCCCAGCATTTT. Translation gives CASSPGQGINQPQHF.

The chain employs TRBV28 and TRBJ2-1; 10 bases line up with TRBD2. Germline-derived CDR1 and CDR2 are MDHEN and SYDVKM. The CDR3 loop spans 14 amino acids. Trimming removed 7 bases from V and 7 bases from J; junction bases left unmatched: 7. CDR3 protein: CASNKVSGRNEQFF. DNA of the CDR3: TGTGCCAGCAACAAGGTTAGCGGGAGGAATGAGCAGTTCTTC.

This rearrangement joins TRBV30 to TRBJ1-1; D is possibly TRBD1 (5 bases). Trimming took 8 bases from V and 0 from J, leaving 16 bases between them. Germline loops: CDR1 GTSNPN, CDR2 SVGIG (reference sequence). The CDR3 is 14 residues long. The CDR3 bases are TGTGCCCAGAGGGGAGGGTTTATGAACACTGAAGCTTTCTTT. Protein: CAQRGGFMNTEAFF.

In the case of this clone: Other DNA variants within this sample encode the same CDR3. V gene TRBV6-1 combines with J gene TRBJ2-7; 7 positions agree with TRBD2. This CDR3 is built from 12 residues. Trimming at V came to 8 bases and at J to 3 bases, leaving 4 bases not matched to a gene. Germline V gene data show CDR1 as MNHNS and CDR2 as SASEGT. The CDR3: CASGGRYYEQYF. CDR3 in DNA: TGTGCCAGCGGCGGGAGATACTACGAGCAGTACTTC.

This CDR3 reads CASSFSHGQSEAFF. DNA for the CDR3: TGTGCCAGCAGTTTTTCACATGGACAGTCTGAAGCTTTCTTT. The gene calls are TRBV7-2 and TRBJ1-1; TRBD1 might be the D (6 bases). The CDR3 length is 14 residues. Trimming removed 6 bases at V and 6 bases at J, with 17 bases between. Germline V gene sequence: CDR1 SGHTA, CDR2 FQGNSA.

J is TRBJ1-1 and V is TRBV5-1, with D unresolved. The V end was cut by 5 bases, the J end by 2 bases, with 10 bases between. The CDR3 runs 13 residues. Germline V gives CDR1 SGHRS, CDR2 YFSETQ. The DNA for the CDR3 is TGCGCCAGCAGAGCGGGGTTTAACACTGAAGCTTTCTTT. Translated: CASRAGFNTEAFF.